This T cell receptor (beta chain) was found in a study of blood T cell repertoires in COVID-19. Turning to the study itself: PBMCs, B-cell-depleted T cells, or T cells provided the cDNA or gDNA that made up the material.

The trim removed 3 bases at V and 5 bases at J, leaving 6 bases unmatched. Germline-derived CDR1 and CDR2 are MGHRA and YSYEKL. The CDR3 runs to 14 residues. Generated by immunoSEQ multiplex PCR, the TCRdb table keeps only in-frame clones and is missing some. This repertoire shows approximately 270,000 clones, about 80% found once; its top ten account for roughly 10%. The V call is TRBV4-1, the J call TRBJ2-7; 8 bases agree with TRBD1. The clonotype originates from a man older than 75 with acute or convalescent COVID-19. The sequenced sample was peripheral blood. CDR3 nucleotide sequence: TGCGCCAGCAGCCAGGTGGACAGGGAACACGAGCAGTACTTC. Translating gives CASSQVDREHEQYF.